The T cell receptor beta chain under discussion was sequenced for a study of cytomegalovirus exposure and HLA in healthy donors. Study-level points and caveats: A previous analysis found most TCR beta V segments productive roughly 87% or roughly 30% of the time. Later analysis suggested most CMV-associated TCR beta chains were HLA-restricted. CMV serostatus was the only immune exposure information that was available.

The V gene's germline CDR1 is SGDLS and CDR2 YYNGEE. Deletions cut 4 bases from V and 0 bases from J, with 8 bases between. CDR3 length: 14 amino acids. The PCR used 60 Vbeta and 13 Jbeta primers. Clones were sequenced by immunoSEQ multiplex PCR, and TCRdb holds only the in-frame ones, with some missing. The sample carries some 270,000 clones, roughly 80% recorded once. With respect to this clone: As yet, its antigen is unknown.

The specimen was PBMCs. The rearrangement uses TRBV9 and TRBJ1-3; D is perhaps TRBD1 (5 bases). The TCR originated in a girl aged 2-9 years in good health and CMV-seronegative. This CDR3 reads CASSMTVSGNTIYF. As DNA, the CDR3 is TGTGCCAGCAGCATGACAGTCTCTGGAAACACCATATATTTT.